Presented here are 5 T cell receptor beta chains from one specimen sequenced in a study of CD8 T cells in ankylosing spondylitis. Study-wide findings and caveats: Several highly homologous variants formed a TCR beta motif that appeared characteristic of ankylosing spondylitis blood.

One entry per CDR3 protein results from TCRdb running MiXCR on the 5' RACE reads. The data show 700,000 or so distinct CDR3 sequences, 15% to 20% seen once. Their antigens are not known. Sequenced: blood, either unsorted or a sorted T cell fraction (not recorded which). These receptors all come from a male donor with ankylosing spondylitis.

The CDR3 region is CASSSLVPTGELFF. CDR3 bases: TGTGCCAGCTCAAGCCTAGTACCCACCGGGGAGCTGTTTTTT. The rearrangement links TRBV18 to TRBJ2-2; D is unresolved. Germline V gene sequence: CDR1 KGHSH, CDR2 LQKENI. The germline V and J ends were trimmed by 5 bases and 4 bases, with 11 bases remaining between them. The CDR3 is 14 residues long.

This clonotype was observed a handful of times. J is TRBJ2-1 and V is TRBV11-1; TRBD2 matches at 14 bases. The CDR3 is 15 residues long. Germline CDR1 and CDR2: SGHAT and FQDESV (reference sequence). The ends lost 5 bases at V and 8 bases at J; junction bases unmatched: 5. This CDR3 reads CASSPGLAGEDEQFF. The CDR3 region has the DNA TGTGCCAGCAGCCCGGGACTAGCGGGAGAGGATGAGCAGTTCTTC.

In its sample, this clonotype was seen a few times. CDR3 nucleotide sequence: TGTGCCAGCAGTTTAAGGGACACTAACACTGAAGCTTTCTTT. Translation: CASSLRDTNTEAFF. The chain combines TRBV12-3 or TRBV12-4 with TRBJ1-1, with D perhaps TRBD1 (6 bases). With 2 bases removed from V and 2 bases from J, the gap between germline ends came to 9 bases. This CDR3 is 14 amino acids long.

V and J are TRBV7-3 and TRBJ2-1; D call uncertain. V shed 2 bases and J shed 11 bases, with 7 bases lying between them. CDR3 length: 11 residues. Per germline, CDR1 SGHTA and CDR2 FQGTGA. CDR3 protein: CASSLGGQQFF. The CDR3 DNA sequence: TGTGCCAGCAGCTTAGGTGGCCAGCAGTTCTTC. Filled out from reference TRBV7-3 and TRBJ2-1, the complete variable domain reads GAGVSQTPSNKVTEKGKYVELRCDPISGHTALYWYRQSLGQGPEFLIYFQGTGAADDSGLPNDRFFAVRPEGSVSTLKIQRTERGDSAVYLCASSLGGQQFFGPGTRLTVL.

This chain joins TRBV12-5 and TRBJ2-5; D not certain. CDR1 is LGHNT and CDR2 is FRNRAP in the germline V gene. Trimming stripped 4 bases from V and 0 bases from J, with 15 bases between. This CDR3 contains 16 residues. The CDR3 sequence is CASGSVVLPNQETQYF. In nucleotides, the CDR3 is TGTGCTAGTGGTTCAGTAGTTCTACCAAACCAAGAGACCCAGTACTTC.